This TCR beta chain was captured by sequencing in a study of naive and memory T cell subsets. Findings and caveats of the study: Naive repertoires, especially CD8, held a few larger clonotypes, possibly memory cells re-expressing CD45RA. Naive and memory repertoire findings lacked a ground truth for validation.

This clonotype was seen at least ten times. Its target is not known. The germline CDR1 and CDR2 sequences are SGHTA and FQGNSA. This CDR3 has 15 residues. The V end was cut by 5 bases, the J end by 2 bases, with 13 bases between. Two oligonucleotides, mixed equimolar, formed the beta constant-region primer covering TRBC1 and TRBC2. Nested alpha and beta constant-region primers with the SP2 primer drove four PCR rounds on ligated cDNA. Ligation attached a single-stranded oligonucleotide with a 12-nucleotide UMI and the SP2 primer to the cDNA 3' end. TCRdb redid the calling of the UMI-ligation and nested PCR reads with MiXCR, one entry per CDR3 protein. Of 150,000 or so distinct CDR3 sequences listed, 22% are singletons. Cells stained for CD3, CD4, CD8, CD45RA and CD27 were sorted into four subsets.

V is TRBV7-2 and J is TRBJ2-1; unclear D gene. Sequencing was done on a sample of naive CD4+ T cells from blood. This receptor was taken from a human donor in good health. This CDR3 reads CASSLGMSAYNEQFF. The CDR3 nucleotides read TGTGCCAGCAGCCTAGGAATGAGCGCCTACAATGAGCAGTTCTTC. The entire variable domain, with the rest obtained from reference TRBV7-2 and TRBJ2-1, is as follows: GAGVSQSPSNKVTEKGKDVELRCDPISGHTALYWYRQSLGQGLEFLIYFQGNSAPDKSGLPSDRFSAERTGGSVSTLTIQRTQQEDSAVYLCASSLGMSAYNEQFFGPGTRLTVL.